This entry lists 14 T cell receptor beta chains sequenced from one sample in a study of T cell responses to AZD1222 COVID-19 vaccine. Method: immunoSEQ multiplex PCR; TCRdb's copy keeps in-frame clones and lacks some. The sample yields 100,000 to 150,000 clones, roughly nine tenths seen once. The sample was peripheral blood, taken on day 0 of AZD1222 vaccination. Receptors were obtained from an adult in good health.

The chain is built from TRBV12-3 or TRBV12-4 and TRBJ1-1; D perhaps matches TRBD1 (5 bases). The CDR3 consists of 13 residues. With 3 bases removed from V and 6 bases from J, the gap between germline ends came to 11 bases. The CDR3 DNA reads TGTGCCAGCAGTTTGTGGGGCGGGGCTGAAGCTTTCTTT. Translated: CASSLWGGAEAFF.

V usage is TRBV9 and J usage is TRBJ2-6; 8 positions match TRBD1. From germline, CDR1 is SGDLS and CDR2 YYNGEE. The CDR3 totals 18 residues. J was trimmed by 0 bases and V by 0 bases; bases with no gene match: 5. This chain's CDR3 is CASSVGGTGLSGANVLTF. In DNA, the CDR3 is TGTGCCAGCAGCGTAGGGGGGACAGGTCTCTCTGGGGCCAACGTCCTGACTTTC.

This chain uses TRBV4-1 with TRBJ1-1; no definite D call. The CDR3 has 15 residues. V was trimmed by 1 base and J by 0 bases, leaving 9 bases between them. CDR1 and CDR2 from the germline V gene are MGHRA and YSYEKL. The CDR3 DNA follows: TGCGCCAGCAGCCAAGTGCTGGGGATGAACACTGAAGCTTTCTTT. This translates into CASSQVLGMNTEAFF.

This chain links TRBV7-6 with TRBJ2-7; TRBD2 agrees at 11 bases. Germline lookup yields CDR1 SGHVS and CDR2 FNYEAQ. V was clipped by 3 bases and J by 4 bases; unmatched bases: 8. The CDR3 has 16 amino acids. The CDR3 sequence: CASSLRLAGGLYEQYF. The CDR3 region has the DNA TGTGCCAGCAGCTTGAGGTTAGCGGGAGGGTTATACGAGCAGTACTTC. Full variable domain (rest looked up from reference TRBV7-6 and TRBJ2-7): GAGVSQSPRYKVTKRGQDVALRCDPISGHVSLYWYRQALGQGPEFLTYFNYEAQQDKSGLPNDRFSAERPEGSISTLTIQRTEQRDSAMYRCASSLRLAGGLYEQYFGPGTRLTVT.

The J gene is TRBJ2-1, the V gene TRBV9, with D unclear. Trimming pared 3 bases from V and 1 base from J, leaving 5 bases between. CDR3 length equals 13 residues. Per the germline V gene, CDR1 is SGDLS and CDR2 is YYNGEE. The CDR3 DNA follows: TGTGCCAGCAGCGGCCATTCCTACAATGAGCAGTTCTTC. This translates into CASSGHSYNEQFF.

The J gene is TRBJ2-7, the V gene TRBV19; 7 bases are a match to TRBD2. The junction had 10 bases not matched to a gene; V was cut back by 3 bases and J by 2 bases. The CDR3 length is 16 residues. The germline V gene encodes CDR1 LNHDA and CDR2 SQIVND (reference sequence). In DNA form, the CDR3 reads TGTGCCAGTAGTATTTTTGGGGGGGACGTAACCTACGAGCAGTACTTC. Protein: CASSIFGGDVTYEQYF.

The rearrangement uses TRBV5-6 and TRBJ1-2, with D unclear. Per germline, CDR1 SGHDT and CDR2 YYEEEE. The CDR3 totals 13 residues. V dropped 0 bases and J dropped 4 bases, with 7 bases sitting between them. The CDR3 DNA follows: TGTGCCAGCAGCTTGGGGGGAACCTATGGCTACACCTTC. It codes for CASSLGGTYGYTF.

CDR3: CASSLGTQTNNEQFF. CDR3 DNA sequence: TGTGCCAGCAGCTTAGGGACTCAAACTAACAATGAGCAGTTCTTC. The genes are TRBV7-2 and TRBJ2-1; possible D gene TRBD2, 5 bases. The CDR3 contains 15 residues. With 1 base removed from V and 5 bases from J, the gap between germline ends came to 12 bases. Germline CDR1 SGHTA, CDR2 FQGNSA.

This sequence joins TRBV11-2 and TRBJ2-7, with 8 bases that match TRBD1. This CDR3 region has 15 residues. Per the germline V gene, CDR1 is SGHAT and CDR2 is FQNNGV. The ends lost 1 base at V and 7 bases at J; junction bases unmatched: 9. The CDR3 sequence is CASSLAGGAFVEQYF. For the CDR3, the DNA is TGTGCCAGCAGCTTAGCAGGGGGCGCGTTTGTAGAGCAGTACTTC.

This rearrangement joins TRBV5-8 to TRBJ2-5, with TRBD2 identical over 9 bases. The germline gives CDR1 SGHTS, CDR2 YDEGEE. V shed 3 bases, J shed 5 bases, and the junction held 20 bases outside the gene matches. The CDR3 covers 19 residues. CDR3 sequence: CASSSPSSGKVPRGETQYF. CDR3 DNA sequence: TGTGCCAGCAGCTCACCGTCTAGCGGGAAGGTTCCCAGAGGGGAGACCCAGTACTTC.

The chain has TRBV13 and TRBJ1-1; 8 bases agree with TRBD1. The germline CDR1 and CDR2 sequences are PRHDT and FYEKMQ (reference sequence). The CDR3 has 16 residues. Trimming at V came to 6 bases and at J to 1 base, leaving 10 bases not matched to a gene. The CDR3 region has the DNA TGTGCCAGCAGTTACCTGGGCGGACAGGGGAACACTGAAGCTTTCTTT. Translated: CASSYLGGQGNTEAFF.

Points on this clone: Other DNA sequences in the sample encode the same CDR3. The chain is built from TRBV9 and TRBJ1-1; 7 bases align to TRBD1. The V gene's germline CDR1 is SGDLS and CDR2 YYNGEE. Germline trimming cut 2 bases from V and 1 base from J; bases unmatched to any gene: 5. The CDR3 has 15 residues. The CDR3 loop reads CASSVTGTANTEAFF. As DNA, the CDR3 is TGTGCCAGCAGCGTGACCGGGACAGCGAACACTGAAGCTTTCTTT.

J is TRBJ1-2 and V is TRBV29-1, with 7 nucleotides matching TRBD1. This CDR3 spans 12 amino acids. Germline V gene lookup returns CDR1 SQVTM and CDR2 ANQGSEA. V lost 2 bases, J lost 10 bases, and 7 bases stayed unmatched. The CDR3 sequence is CSVESAGGDYTF. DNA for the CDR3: TGCAGCGTTGAATCCGCAGGGGGAGACTACACCTTC.

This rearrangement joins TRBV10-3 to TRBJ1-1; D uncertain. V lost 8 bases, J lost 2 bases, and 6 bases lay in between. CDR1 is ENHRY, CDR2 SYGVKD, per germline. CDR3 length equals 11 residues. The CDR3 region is CAIGENTEAFF. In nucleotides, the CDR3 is TGTGCCATCGGAGAAAACACTGAAGCTTTCTTT.